These 9 T cell receptor beta chains share one sample of origin, sequenced in a study of beta chain features in type 1 diabetes. The study reverse transcribed the entire isolated RNA, so it sequenced expressed TCRB transcripts. Produced via immunoSEQ multiplex PCR; TCRdb's table is partial and in-frame only. Among about 360,000 clones listed, around 12% were seen once. The sequenced sample consisted of naive CD4+ T cells from blood. These receptors were collected from a man aged 18 to 29 in good health.

J is TRBJ2-5 and V is TRBV2; 8 nucleotides agree with TRBD1. Per the germline V gene, CDR1 is SNHLY and CDR2 is FYNNEI. The ends lost 1 base at V and 4 bases at J; junction bases unmatched: 5. The CDR3 is made up of 15 amino acids. CDR3 region: CASSEDPGGGETQYF. The CDR3 nucleotides read TGTGCCAGCAGTGAAGATCCAGGGGGCGGAGAGACCCAGTACTTC. The variable domain in full, completed from reference TRBV2 and TRBJ2-5, reads EPEVTQTPSHQVTQMGQEVILRCVPISNHLYFYWYRQILGQKVEFLVSFYNNEISEKSEIFDDQFSVERPDGSNFTLKIRSTKLEDSAMYFCASSEDPGGGETQYFGPGTRLLVL.

The chain has TRBV5-4 and TRBJ2-7; perhaps TRBD2 as D (5 bases). This CDR3 comprises 13 residues. Germline lookup yields CDR1 SGHNT and CDR2 YYREEE (reference sequence). Trimming took off 4 bases at V and 1 base at J, with 9 bases between the two ends. CDR3 region: CASSEDWSYEQYF. CDR3 bases: TGTGCCAGCAGCGAGGACTGGTCCTACGAGCAGTACTTC. Complete variable domain (other parts from reference TRBV5-4 and TRBJ2-7): ETGVTQSPTHLIKTRGQQVTLRCSSQSGHNTVSWYQQALGQGPQFIFQYYREEENGRGNFPPRFSGLQFPNYSSELNVNALELDDSALYLCASSEDWSYEQYFGPGTRLTVT.

This clone was observed a few times. V usage is TRBV7-9 and J usage is TRBJ2-6; D is ambiguous. V dropped 2 bases and J dropped 0 bases, with 11 bases sitting between them. The CDR3 is 17 amino acids. Per germline, CDR1 SEHNR and CDR2 FQNEAQ (reference sequence). The CDR3 is CASSLIGFGSGANVLTF. DNA for the CDR3: TGTGCCAGCAGCTTAATTGGTTTCGGCTCTGGGGCCAACGTCCTGACTTTC.

This sequence joins TRBV6-5 and TRBJ2-7; unclear D gene. CDR3 length equals 13 residues. V dropped 4 bases and J dropped 0 bases, with 7 bases sitting between them. Germline loops: CDR1 MNHEY, CDR2 SVGAGI. The CDR3 DNA sequence: TGTGCCAGCAGTTCCCCCAGCTCCTACGAGCAGTACTTC. It codes for CASSSPSSYEQYF.

This clone was counted only a few times. As DNA, the CDR3 is TGCAGCGTTTTCGGTCACAGATACACAGATACGCAGTATTTT. Translated: CSVFGHRYTDTQYF. The chain combines TRBV29-1 with TRBJ2-3, with D unresolved. CDR1 SQVTM and CDR2 ANQGSEA come from the germline V gene. The CDR3 is made up of 14 amino acids. The ends were cut back, 5 bases at V and 2 bases at J, with 14 bases in the middle.

The CDR3 loop reads CSGGTSYNEQFF. As DNA, the CDR3 is TGCAGCGGCGGGACTAGCTACAATGAGCAGTTCTTC. The chain uses TRBV29-1 and TRBJ2-1; 8 bases are shared with TRBD2. Germline CDR1 and CDR2: SQVTM and ANQGSEA. The CDR3 length is 12 residues. After removal of 7 bases from V and 3 bases from J, the junction contained 2 bases not matched to a gene.

This clone turned up a few times. The chain joins TRBV11-1 to TRBJ2-7, with D unclear. This CDR3 comprises 16 residues. Trimming left V 3 bases short and J 1 base short, with 16 bases between. Per the germline V gene, CDR1 is SGHAT and CDR2 is FQDESV (reference sequence). Here the CDR3 DNA reads TGTGCCAGCAGCTTTTTCTCCGTGGTCAGTTCCTACGAGCAGTACTTC. Protein: CASSFFSVVSSYEQYF.

This clone was detected a few times. The genes are TRBV28 and TRBJ2-3, with 11 bases fitting TRBD2. CDR1 is MDHEN, CDR2 SYDVKM, per germline. This CDR3 comprises 19 residues. V lost 3 bases to trimming and J lost 0 bases; unmatched junction nucleotides: 11. The CDR3 DNA reads TGTGCCAGCAGTTTCACCCCACCGGGACTAGCGGAGAGCACAGATACGCAGTATTTT. Its translation: CASSFTPPGLAESTDTQYF.

The chain links TRBV20-1 to TRBJ1-1, with D unclear. The V gene's germline CDR1 is DFQATT and CDR2 SNEGSKA (reference sequence). Trimming stripped 1 base from V and 6 bases from J, with 6 bases between. The CDR3 covers 11 residues. CDR3 coding DNA: TGCAGTGCTAGAGTCCTACCTGAAGCTTTCTTT. It translates to CSARVLPEAFF.